Listed below are T cell receptor beta chains from one sample, sequenced in a study of regulatory T cells in long-lasting Graves disease. MiXCR was run by TCRdb on the multiplex PCR reads, yielding one entry per CDR3 protein. The table records 200,000 to 300,000 distinct CDR3 sequences, just over 20% of them present only once. Sample: peripheral blood mononuclear cells (PBMCs), taken at new diagnosis, from a patient treated with antithyroid drugs. The receptors were gathered from a female donor with Graves disease. Both conserved end residues are part of each CDR3. The listing skips clone size in some rows; elsewhere it reads once, few, many or a size class.

CASSLVSTEQFF	TRBV7-9	TRBJ2-1	few
CASSPAVGRTDTQYF	TRBV7-2	TRBJ2-3	many
CASIRDKSYYEQYF	TRBV2	TRBJ2-7	many
CASSLSGSRNQPQHF	TRBV27	TRBJ1-5	many
CASSETGSGQYF	TRBV5-1	TRBJ2-7	many
CASSDGTGVQYF	TRBV7-7	TRBJ2-5	many
CASSPGTDTGELFF	TRBV7-3	TRBJ2-2	NA
CSARAEAGDNQPQHF	TRBV20-1	TRBJ1-5	many
CASSPTSGRRDTQYF	TRBV7-2	TRBJ2-3	many
CASSQMGQGINIQYF	TRBV14	TRBJ2-4	many
CASSRTGGESGELFF	TRBV7-3	TRBJ2-2	NA
CASSYRGPNQPQHF	TRBV6-2/TRBV6-3	TRBJ1-5	many
CSARAPLAYEQYF	TRBV20-1	TRBJ2-7	NA
CASSTRGGGWNEQFF	TRBV3-1	TRBJ2-1	medium-sized
CSAGRGRRETQYF	TRBV20-1	TRBJ2-5	many
CASRPGQIEAFF	TRBV28	TRBJ1-1	many
CASRKLMGDRNYGYTF	TRBV19	TRBJ1-2	NA
CASSHRDRESYEQYF	TRBV19	TRBJ2-7	few
CASRSGTGLGNQPQHF	TRBV19	TRBJ1-5	many
CASRAGTTGNTIYF	TRBV2	TRBJ1-3	NA
CASSRGAPANTGELFF	TRBV19	TRBJ2-2	few
CASTPGTSGYEQYF	TRBV7-9	TRBJ2-7	many
CASNIQGSQETQYF	TRBV12-3/TRBV12-4	TRBJ2-5	many
CASSRKSSLESSYNEQFF	TRBV4-2	TRBJ2-1	many
CASSPGVIYNEQFF	TRBV3-1	TRBJ2-1	NA
CASHRTGTDTQYF	TRBV13	TRBJ2-3	many
CASSRQSNTGELFF	TRBV5-1	TRBJ2-2	many
CASSSTSGDTQYF	TRBV18	TRBJ2-3	NA
CAISDPRGTFKYEQYF	TRBV10-3	TRBJ2-7	many
CASSFSGTSGDIQYF	TRBV5-1	TRBJ2-4	few
CASNIQGAGGYTF	TRBV6-2/TRBV6-3	TRBJ1-2	NA
CASSYYPGRGNEQYF	TRBV6-5	TRBJ2-7	NA
CASRPLAEETQYF	TRBV12-3/TRBV12-4	TRBJ2-5	many
CASRARGGSGKLFF	TRBV2	TRBJ1-4	many
CSARDEGGRGELFF	TRBV20-1	TRBJ2-2	NA
CASSLNSRDGKHF	TRBV7-2	TRBJ1-5	many
CASSLSYGAGNTIYF	TRBV2	TRBJ1-3	once
CASSLQTGAYEQYF	TRBV18	TRBJ2-7	many
CSARGPPINNEQFF	TRBV20-1	TRBJ2-1	many
CASSPQLAADTQYF	TRBV6-4	TRBJ2-3	NA
CASSLDYTEAFF	TRBV7-2	TRBJ1-1	many
CASSLSGMNTEAFF	TRBV7-9	TRBJ1-1	many
CASSLEGYWDTQYF	TRBV28	TRBJ2-3	many
CASSIEGQGRTEAFF	TRBV19	TRBJ1-1	many
CATSGQGYEQYF	TRBV19	TRBJ2-7	few
CASSFGTGGNEQYF	TRBV27	TRBJ2-7	many
CASSKTTRLRSTDTQYF	TRBV10-2	TRBJ2-3	many
CASTARDRGNTEAFF	TRBV2	TRBJ1-1	many
CASSYGTGWSLGPQHF	TRBV6-9	TRBJ1-5	many
CASSPSGTGNDGYTF	TRBV4-1	TRBJ1-2	many
CASNLRSGGNYGYTF	TRBV19	TRBJ1-2	few
CASSESRGQNIQYF	TRBV10-1	TRBJ2-4	NA
CASTLSGAPNTGELFF	TRBV6-1	TRBJ2-2	many
CSVELFGTHEQFF	TRBV29-1	TRBJ2-1	few
CASSPGVGAFF	TRBV6-1	TRBJ1-1	few
CASSQEPGDTQYF	TRBV4-2	TRBJ2-3	NA
CASSFEGLQAFF	TRBV7-9	TRBJ1-1	many
CSAIKPTQNQGYGYTF	TRBV20-1	TRBJ1-2	many
CASSLEVSDTQYF	TRBV11-3	TRBJ2-3	many